The present T cell receptor (beta chain) was sequenced within a study of blood T cell repertoires in COVID-19. About the study: The United States, Italy and Spain provided the acute and convalescent COVID-19 samples. The analysed material was cDNA or gDNA that came from T cells, B-cell-depleted T cells, or PBMCs.

Sequencing used immunoSEQ multiplex PCR; TCRdb keeps in-frame clones, though not all of them. The sample includes approximately 230,000 clones, roughly 84% of them seen just once. The CDR3 runs 17 residues. CDR1 and CDR2 (germline): MGHRA, YSYEKL. Between the trimmed V and J ends, which lost 4 bases and 5 bases, there was a span of 20 bases. The sequenced sample was peripheral blood. This chain joins TRBV4-1 and TRBJ2-2; D possibly corresponds to TRBD2 (7 bases). The receptor was derived from a man aged 30 to 45 with active or convalescent COVID-19. DNA for the CDR3: TGCGCCAGCAGCCGGGACATGGACGGGGGGATTACCGGGGAGCTGTTTTTT. Translating it yields CASSRDMDGGITGELFF.